This T cell receptor (beta chain) was obtained from a study of blood T cell repertoires in COVID-19. Method: immunoSEQ multiplex PCR; TCRdb's copy keeps in-frame clones and lacks some. The sample has 130,000 to 150,000 clones, more than 75% seen once; the top ten hold over 10%. The source is a man in his fifties or sixties with active or convalescent COVID-19. Sequenced: peripheral blood.

CDR3 in amino acids: CASSYRTGTGDQPQHF. The CDR3 bases are TGTGCCAGCTCATATCGTACCGGGACAGGAGATCAGCCCCAGCATTTT. The chain couples TRBV18 to TRBJ1-5, with 8 bases identical to TRBD1. The V gene's germline CDR1 is KGHSH and CDR2 LQKENI. The CDR3 totals 16 residues. V lost 5 bases, J lost 5 bases, and 11 bases stayed unmatched.